Reported below is one T cell receptor beta chain. Antigen unknown. Primers: 60 Vbeta forward and 13 Jbeta reverse. In the authors' methods: Some 11 million of the roughly 80 million unique TCR beta chains counted in a later analysis were shared. Sequencing used immunoSEQ multiplex PCR; TCRdb keeps in-frame clones, though not all of them. The V and J calls and clone size are taken from that table; D and trimming were inferred from the DNA. Of around 54,000 clones listed, around three quarters are singletons. There are 12 residues in the CDR3. Per the germline V gene, CDR1 is MNHNY and CDR2 is SVGAGI (reference sequence). V was shortened by 2 bases and J by 7 bases, with 9 bases between the two germline ends. These data originate in a study of cytomegalovirus exposure and HLA in healthy donors. The study's findings and limits: Immune exposure was documented only through CMV serostatus. In a later analysis, TCR association rates varied by HLA locus: DRB1 most, HLA-C fewest.

This chain connects TRBV6-6 to TRBJ2-7, with D possibly matching TRBD1 (6 bases). The TCR originated in a man younger than 40 in good health and CMV-seropositive. The sequencing sample was made of PBMCs. The CDR3 spells CASSYLQGEQYF. The CDR3 DNA reads as TGTGCCAGCAGTTACCTACAGGGAGAGCAGTACTTC.